This T cell receptor (beta chain) was identified in a study of CXCR3-negative and CXCR3-positive naive CD8 T cells. CDR1 and CDR2 from the germline V gene are MDHEN and SYDVKM. There are 15 residues in the CDR3. With UMI labels, 5' RACE was used to prepare the TRB cDNA libraries. Reprocessing the 5' RACE reads, TCRdb reports a single entry for every CDR3 protein and omits DNA. The specimen's table records 45,000 to 65,000 distinct CDR3 sequences. Naive CD8+ T cells were CD45RO-CCR7+CD27+CD95-. Sequenced material: naive CXCR3- CD8+ T cells from blood. Subset indicated: CD45RO-CCR7+CD27+CD95- naive CD8+ T cells lacking CXCR3 (TNR3-). This clonotype was obtained from a human donor in good health. Some clones in this sample may be carry-over from other donors' samples. The V gene is TRBV28, the J gene TRBJ2-1; the D call of TRBD1 rests on TCRdb alone, since no DNA is present to check it. This chain's CDR3 is CASSTAGTSYNEQFF.